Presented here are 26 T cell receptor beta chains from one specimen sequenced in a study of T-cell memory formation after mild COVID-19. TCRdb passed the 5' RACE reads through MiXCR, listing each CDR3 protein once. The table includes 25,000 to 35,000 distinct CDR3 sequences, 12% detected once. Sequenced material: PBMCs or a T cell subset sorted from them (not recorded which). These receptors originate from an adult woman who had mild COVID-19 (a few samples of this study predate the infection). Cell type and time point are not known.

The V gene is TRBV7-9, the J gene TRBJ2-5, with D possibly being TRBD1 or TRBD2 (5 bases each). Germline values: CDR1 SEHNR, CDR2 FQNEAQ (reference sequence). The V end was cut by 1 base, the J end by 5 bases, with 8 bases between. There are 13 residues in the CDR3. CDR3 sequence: CASSLVGTETQYF. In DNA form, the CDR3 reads TGTGCCAGCAGCTTAGTTGGGACGGAGACCCAGTACTTC.

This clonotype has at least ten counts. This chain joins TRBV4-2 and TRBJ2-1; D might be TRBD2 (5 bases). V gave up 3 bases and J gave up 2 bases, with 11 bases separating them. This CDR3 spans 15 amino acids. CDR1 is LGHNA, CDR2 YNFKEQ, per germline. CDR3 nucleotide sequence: TGTGCCAGCAGCCAGGACTTCACTGCCTACAATGAGCAGTTCTTC. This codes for CASSQDFTAYNEQFF.

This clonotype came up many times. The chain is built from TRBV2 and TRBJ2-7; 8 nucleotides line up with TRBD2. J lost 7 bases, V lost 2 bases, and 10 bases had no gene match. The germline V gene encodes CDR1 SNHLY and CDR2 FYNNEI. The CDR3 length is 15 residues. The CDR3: CASSESPGLVAEQYF. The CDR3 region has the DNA TGTGCCAGCAGTGAATCCCCGGGACTAGTCGCTGAGCAGTACTTC.

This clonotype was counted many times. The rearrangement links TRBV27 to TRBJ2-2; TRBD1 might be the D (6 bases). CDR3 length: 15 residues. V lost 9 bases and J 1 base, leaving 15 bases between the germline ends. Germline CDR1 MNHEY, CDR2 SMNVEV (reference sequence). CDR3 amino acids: CASRQGDMNTGELFF. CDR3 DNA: TGTGCCAGTAGACAAGGGGACATGAACACCGGGGAGCTGTTTTTT.

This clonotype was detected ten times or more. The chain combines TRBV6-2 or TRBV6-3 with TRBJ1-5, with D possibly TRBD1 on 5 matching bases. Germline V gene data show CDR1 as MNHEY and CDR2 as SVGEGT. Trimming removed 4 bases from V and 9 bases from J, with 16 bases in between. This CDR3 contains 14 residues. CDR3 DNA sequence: TGTGCCAGCAGTTCCGGGACGGAGCAGGGGCCCCAGCATTTT. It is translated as CASSSGTEQGPQHF.

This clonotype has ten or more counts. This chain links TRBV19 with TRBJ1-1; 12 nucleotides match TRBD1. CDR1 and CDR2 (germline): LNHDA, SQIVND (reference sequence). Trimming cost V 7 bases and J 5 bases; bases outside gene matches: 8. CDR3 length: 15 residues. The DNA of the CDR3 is TGTGCCAGTAACCCCCGGGACAGGGGGCCTACTGAAGCTTTCTTT. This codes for CASNPRDRGPTEAFF.

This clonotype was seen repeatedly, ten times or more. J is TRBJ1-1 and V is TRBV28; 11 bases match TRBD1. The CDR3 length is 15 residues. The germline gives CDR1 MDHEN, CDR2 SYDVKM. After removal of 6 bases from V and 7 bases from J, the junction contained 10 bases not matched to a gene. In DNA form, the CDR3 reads TGTGCCAGCAGACCTCCGGACAGGGGGCATCATGAAGCTTTCTTT. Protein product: CASRPPDRGHHEAFF.

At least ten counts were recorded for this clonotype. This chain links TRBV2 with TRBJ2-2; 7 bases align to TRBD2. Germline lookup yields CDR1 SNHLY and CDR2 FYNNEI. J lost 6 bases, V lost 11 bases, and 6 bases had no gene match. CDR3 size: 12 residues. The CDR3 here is CAGRASAGELFF. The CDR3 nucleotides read TGTGCCGGGAGGGCATCAGCCGGGGAGCTGTTTTTT.

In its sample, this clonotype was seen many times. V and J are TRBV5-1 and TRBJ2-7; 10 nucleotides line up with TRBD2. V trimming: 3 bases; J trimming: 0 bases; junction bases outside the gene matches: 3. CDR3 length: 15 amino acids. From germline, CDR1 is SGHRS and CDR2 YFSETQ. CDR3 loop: CASSSLAGSSYEQYF. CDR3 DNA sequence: TGCGCCAGCAGCTCACTAGCGGGGAGCTCCTACGAGCAGTACTTC.

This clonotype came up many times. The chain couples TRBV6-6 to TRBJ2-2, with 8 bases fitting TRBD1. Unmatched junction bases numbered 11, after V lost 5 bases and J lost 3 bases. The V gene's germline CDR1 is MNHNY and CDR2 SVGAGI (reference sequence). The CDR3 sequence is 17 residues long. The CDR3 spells CASSSGSGGMDTGELFF. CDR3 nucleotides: TGTGCCAGCAGTAGTGGGTCAGGGGGCATGGACACCGGGGAGCTGTTTTTT.

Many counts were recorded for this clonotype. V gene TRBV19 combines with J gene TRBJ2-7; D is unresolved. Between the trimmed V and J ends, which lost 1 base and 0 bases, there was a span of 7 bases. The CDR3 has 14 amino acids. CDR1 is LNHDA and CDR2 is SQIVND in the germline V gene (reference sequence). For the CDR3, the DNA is TGTGCCAGTAGTATAGTGGCACACTCCTACGAGCAGTACTTC. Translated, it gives CASSIVAHSYEQYF.

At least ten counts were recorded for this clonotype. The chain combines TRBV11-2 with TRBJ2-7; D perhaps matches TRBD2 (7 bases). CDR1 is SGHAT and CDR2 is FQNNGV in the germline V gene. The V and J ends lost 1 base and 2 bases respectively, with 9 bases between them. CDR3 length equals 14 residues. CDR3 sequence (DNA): TGTGCCAGCAGCTTAGGAGGGGGGGCCTACGAGCAGTACTTC. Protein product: CASSLGGGAYEQYF. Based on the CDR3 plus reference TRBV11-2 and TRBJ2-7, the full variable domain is EAGVAQSPRYKIIEKRQSVAFWCNPISGHATLYWYQQILGQGPKLLIQFQNNGVVDDSQLPKDRFSAERLKGVDSTLKIQPAKLEDSAVYLCASSLGGGAYEQYFGPGTRLTVT.

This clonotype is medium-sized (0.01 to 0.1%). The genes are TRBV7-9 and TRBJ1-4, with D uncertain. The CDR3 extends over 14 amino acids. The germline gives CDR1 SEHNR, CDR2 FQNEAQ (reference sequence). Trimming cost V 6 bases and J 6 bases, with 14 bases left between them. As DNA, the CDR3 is TGTGCCAGCAGTCTCCGGAGGGAAGATGAAAAACTGTTTTTT. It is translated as CASSLRREDEKLFF.

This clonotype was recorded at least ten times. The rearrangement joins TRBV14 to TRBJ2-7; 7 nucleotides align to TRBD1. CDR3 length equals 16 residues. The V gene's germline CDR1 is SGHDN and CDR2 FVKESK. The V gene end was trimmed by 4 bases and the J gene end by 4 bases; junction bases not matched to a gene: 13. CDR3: CASSPSARGGIYEQYF. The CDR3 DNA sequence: TGTGCCAGCAGCCCGAGCGCGAGAGGGGGCATATACGAGCAGTACTTC.

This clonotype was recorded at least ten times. The CDR3 is CASSSGRVFNEQFF. DNA for the CDR3: TGTGCCAGTAGTAGCGGGAGGGTATTCAATGAGCAGTTCTTC. The chain links TRBV19 to TRBJ2-1, with 9 bases aligning to TRBD2. The germline V gene encodes CDR1 LNHDA and CDR2 SQIVND (reference sequence). The CDR3 sequence is 14 residues long. Losses at the gene ends were 4 bases for V and 6 bases for J; bases not matched to a gene: 4.

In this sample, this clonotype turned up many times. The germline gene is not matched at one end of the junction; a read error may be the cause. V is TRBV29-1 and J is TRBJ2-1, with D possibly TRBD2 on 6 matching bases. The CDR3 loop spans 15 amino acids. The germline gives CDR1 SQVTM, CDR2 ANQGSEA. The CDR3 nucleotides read TGCAGCGTTGAATTCTTCCGGGAGTTCTACAATGAGCAATTCTTC. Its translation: CSVEFFREFYNEQFF.

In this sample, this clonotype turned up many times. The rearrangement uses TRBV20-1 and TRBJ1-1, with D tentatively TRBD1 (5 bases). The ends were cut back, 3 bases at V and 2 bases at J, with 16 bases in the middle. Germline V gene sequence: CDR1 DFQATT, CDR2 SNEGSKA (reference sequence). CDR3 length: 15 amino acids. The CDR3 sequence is CSASPGLVPNTEAFF. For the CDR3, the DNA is TGCAGTGCTAGTCCGGGACTCGTCCCAAACACTGAAGCTTTCTTT.

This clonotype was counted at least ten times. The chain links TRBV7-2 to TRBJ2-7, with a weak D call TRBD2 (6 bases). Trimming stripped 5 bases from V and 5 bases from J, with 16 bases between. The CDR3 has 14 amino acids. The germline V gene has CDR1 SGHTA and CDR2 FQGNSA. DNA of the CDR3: TGTGCCAGCAGCCCGCCCCCGGCTAGCGACGAGCAGTACTTC. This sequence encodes CASSPPPASDEQYF.

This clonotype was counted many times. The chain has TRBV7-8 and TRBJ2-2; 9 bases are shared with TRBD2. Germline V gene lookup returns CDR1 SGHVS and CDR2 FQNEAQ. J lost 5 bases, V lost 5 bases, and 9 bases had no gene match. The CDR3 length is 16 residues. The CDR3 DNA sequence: TGTGCCAGCAGCCCAGGCGGGGGGGCGAGAACCGGGGAGCTGTTTTTT. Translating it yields CASSPGGGARTGELFF.

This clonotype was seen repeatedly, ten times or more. CDR3 loop: CASTGQAIGYTF. Written as DNA, the CDR3 is TGTGCCAGCACTGGACAGGCCATCGGCTACACCTTC. The chain couples TRBV25-1 to TRBJ1-2; 7 bases are shared with TRBD1. The CDR3 totals 12 residues. Germline CDR1 and CDR2: MGHDK and SYGVNS. The V and J ends lost 7 bases and 8 bases, in that order; junction bases with no gene match: 7.

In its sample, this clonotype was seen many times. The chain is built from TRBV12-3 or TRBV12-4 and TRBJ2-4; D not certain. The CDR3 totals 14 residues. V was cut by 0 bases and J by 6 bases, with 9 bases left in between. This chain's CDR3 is CASSLASTSNIQYF. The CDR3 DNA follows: TGTGCCAGCAGTTTAGCCAGTACTTCAAACATTCAGTACTTC.

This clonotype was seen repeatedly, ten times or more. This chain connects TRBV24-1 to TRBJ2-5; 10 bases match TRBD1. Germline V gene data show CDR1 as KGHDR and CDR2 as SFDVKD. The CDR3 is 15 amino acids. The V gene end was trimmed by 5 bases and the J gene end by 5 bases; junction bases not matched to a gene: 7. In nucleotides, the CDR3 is TGTGCCACCAGTGCACCGGGACAGGGGTCGGAGACCCAGTACTTC. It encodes CATSAPGQGSETQYF.

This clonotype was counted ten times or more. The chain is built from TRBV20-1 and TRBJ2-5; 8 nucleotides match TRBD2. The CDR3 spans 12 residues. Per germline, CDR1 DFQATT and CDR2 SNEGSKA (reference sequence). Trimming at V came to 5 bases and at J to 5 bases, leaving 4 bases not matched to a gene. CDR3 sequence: CSAGREAETQYF. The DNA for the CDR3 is TGCAGTGCTGGGCGGGAGGCGGAGACCCAGTACTTC.

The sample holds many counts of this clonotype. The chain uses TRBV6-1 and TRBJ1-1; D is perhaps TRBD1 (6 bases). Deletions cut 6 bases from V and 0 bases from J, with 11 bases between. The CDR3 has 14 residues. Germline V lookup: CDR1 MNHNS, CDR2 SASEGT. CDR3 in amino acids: CASRRQAMNTEAFF. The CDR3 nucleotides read TGTGCCAGCAGAAGACAGGCGATGAACACTGAAGCTTTCTTT.

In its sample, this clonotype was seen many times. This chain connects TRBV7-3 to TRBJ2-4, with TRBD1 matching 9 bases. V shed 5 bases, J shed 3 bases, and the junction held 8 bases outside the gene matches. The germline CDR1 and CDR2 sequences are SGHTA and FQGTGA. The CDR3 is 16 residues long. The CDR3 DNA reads TGTGCCAGCAGCGCGACAGGGGGAGGGGGCAAAAACATTCAGTACTTC. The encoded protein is CASSATGGGGKNIQYF.

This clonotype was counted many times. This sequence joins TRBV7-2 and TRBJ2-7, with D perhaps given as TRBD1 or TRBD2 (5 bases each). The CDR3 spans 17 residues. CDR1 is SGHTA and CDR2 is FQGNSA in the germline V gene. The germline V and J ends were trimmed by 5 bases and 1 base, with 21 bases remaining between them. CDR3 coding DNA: TGTGCCAGCAGCCCGTTACGTGGGGCCGGGGTGTCCTACGAGCAGTACTTC. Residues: CASSPLRGAGVSYEQYF.